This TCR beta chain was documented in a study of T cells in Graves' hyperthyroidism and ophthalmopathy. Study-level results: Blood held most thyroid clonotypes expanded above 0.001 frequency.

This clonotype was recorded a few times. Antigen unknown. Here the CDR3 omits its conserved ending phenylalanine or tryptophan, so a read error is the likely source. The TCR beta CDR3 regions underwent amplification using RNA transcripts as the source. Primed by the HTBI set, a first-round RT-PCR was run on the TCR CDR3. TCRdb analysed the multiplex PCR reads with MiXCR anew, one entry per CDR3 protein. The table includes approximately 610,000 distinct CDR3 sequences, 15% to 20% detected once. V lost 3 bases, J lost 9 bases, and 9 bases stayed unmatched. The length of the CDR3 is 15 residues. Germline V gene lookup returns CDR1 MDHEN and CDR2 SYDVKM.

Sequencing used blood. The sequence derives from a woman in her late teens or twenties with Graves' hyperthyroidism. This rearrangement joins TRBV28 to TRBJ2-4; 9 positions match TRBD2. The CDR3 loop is CASSLGGRALGIQYI. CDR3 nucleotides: TGTGCCAGCAGTTTGGGCGGGAGGGCCCTGGGCATTCAGTACATC.